The 17 T cell receptor beta chains presented below share a single source sample, sequenced in a study of post-analysis software for immune sequencing data (dated by TCRdb to between 2014 and 2016). The library was produced with PCR. Sequenced using an Illumina HiSeq 2500. To reduce PCR and sequencing biases, unique molecular identifiers were incorporated into the TCR beta cDNA libraries. The raw public reads went through TCRdb reprocessing: fastp at Q25, MiXCR clone calling, in-frame beta chains kept. Each CDR3 protein gets just one entry, which takes the most common genes and DNA from the rows behind it. For this sample the table gives 450,000 to 700,000 distinct CDR3 sequences, of which roughly 46% were detected only once. The top ten constitute roughly 1.8% of the sample. Which antigens these TCRs recognize remains unknown. General study outcomes and caveats: Patients showed significantly higher frequencies than controls for about five TRBV segments, among them TRBV5-6, TRBV5-1 and TRBV20-1.

The sequenced sample consisted of blood. These receptors came from a girl aged 5 to 17 with multiple sclerosis.

The CDR3 DNA reads TGTGCCTGGAGGCCCCTAGGCAGGGGGAATGGGGACTATGGCTACACCTTC. Protein sequence: CAWRPLGRGNGDYGYTF. The chain has TRBV30 and TRBJ1-2; TRBD1 matches 7 bases. Germline V CDR1 and CDR2: GTSNPN, SVGIG (reference sequence). This CDR3 is 17 amino acids long. V trimming: 3 bases; J trimming: 3 bases; junction bases outside the gene matches: 16.

The chain combines TRBV12-3 or TRBV12-4 with TRBJ1-6, with TRBD1 matching 7 bases. V lost 0 bases, J lost 5 bases, and 1 base stayed unmatched. This CDR3 has 15 residues. The CDR3 reads CASSLARGNNSPLHF. The DNA for the CDR3 is TGTGCCAGCAGTTTAGCCAGGGGGAATAATTCACCCCTCCACTTT.

The chain employs TRBV4-2 and TRBJ2-1; TRBD2 aligns across 9 bases. Losses at the gene ends were 0 bases for V and 7 bases for J; bases not matched to a gene: 10. The V gene's germline CDR1 is LGHNA and CDR2 YNFKEQ. The CDR3 runs 17 residues. CDR3 protein: CASSQDWAAGGRNEQFF. CDR3 nucleotide sequence: TGTGCCAGCAGCCAAGACTGGGCAGCGGGGGGCAGGAATGAGCAGTTCTTC.

The J gene is TRBJ2-7, the V gene TRBV7-2; TRBD2 matches at 13 bases. With 6 bases clipped from V and 2 bases from J, the junction kept 4 bases outside the gene matches. The CDR3 is made up of 15 amino acids. CDR1 SGHTA and CDR2 FQGNSA come from the germline V gene. The CDR3 region is CASRPGLAGTYEQYF. Here the CDR3 DNA reads TGTGCCAGCAGGCCGGGACTAGCGGGGACCTACGAGCAGTACTTC.

This clonotype has a handful of counts. The chain is built from TRBV9 and TRBJ1-1, with D hard to call. The CDR3 covers 13 residues. The V gene's germline CDR1 is SGDLS and CDR2 YYNGEE. V was shortened by 7 bases and J by 0 bases, with 10 bases between the two germline ends. The DNA for the CDR3 is TGTGCCAGCGCCACGGGCATGAACACTGAAGCTTTCTTT. Translation gives CASATGMNTEAFF.

This clonotype was seen only a few times. The chain links TRBV2 to TRBJ2-1; TRBD2 matches 7 bases. The CDR3 is 11 amino acids. J was trimmed by 8 bases and V by 6 bases; bases with no gene match: 1. Germline lookup yields CDR1 SNHLY and CDR2 FYNNEI. For the CDR3, the DNA is TGTGCCAGCAGACGGGGGGATGAGCAGTTCTTC. Protein: CASRRGDEQFF.

The V and J genes are TRBV12-3 or TRBV12-4 and TRBJ1-2, with D perhaps TRBD1 (6 bases). This CDR3 contains 13 residues. V was pared by 4 bases and J by 12 bases, with 18 bases between. CDR3 residues: CASSSGDTVEHTF. The CDR3 DNA reads TGTGCCAGCAGTTCGGGGGACACGGTTGAGCACACCTTC.

The chain joins TRBV10-3 to TRBJ2-3, with 9 nucleotides matching TRBD2. J gave up 1 base and V 3 bases, and 5 bases lay outside the gene matches. The CDR3 length is 16 residues. Germline CDR1 is ENHRY and CDR2 is SYGVKD. CDR3 residues: CAISEGASGGTDTQYF. The CDR3 DNA reads TGTGCCATCAGTGAAGGGGCTAGCGGGGGCACAGATACGCAGTATTTT.

This clonotype has just a few counts. CDR3 in amino acids: CASSCRDLWVLRGYEQYF. In DNA form, the CDR3 reads TGTGCCAGCAGCTGCCGGGACCTATGGGTCCTACGGGGCTACGAGCAGTACTTC. The chain uses TRBV7-6 and TRBJ2-7; either TRBD1 or TRBD2 may fit D (5 bases each). CDR3 length: 18 residues. Per the germline V gene, CDR1 is SGHVS and CDR2 is FNYEAQ. The ends were cut back, 4 bases at V and 3 bases at J, with 25 bases in the middle.

V is TRBV7-8 and J is TRBJ2-7; D unresolved. The CDR3 is 12 residues long. CDR1 and CDR2 (germline): SGHVS, FQNEAQ. The ends were cut back, 2 bases at V and 5 bases at J, with 7 bases in the middle. CDR3 amino acids: CASSLFHDEQYF. The CDR3 DNA is TGTGCCAGCAGCTTATTCCATGACGAGCAGTACTTC.

The chain employs TRBV20-1 and TRBJ2-1; tentatively, D is TRBD1 (5 bases). CDR3 length: 15 residues. Germline V gives CDR1 DFQATT, CDR2 SNEGSKA (reference sequence). The V end was cut by 1 base, the J end by 2 bases, with 12 bases between. CDR3 nucleotides: TGCAGTGCTAGAGGGGGCTACCAGACCTACAATGAGCAGTTCTTC. It is translated as CSARGGYQTYNEQFF.

The chain carries TRBV29-1 and TRBJ1-1; D remains unclear. This CDR3 is built from 13 residues. The V gene's germline CDR1 is SQVTM and CDR2 ANQGSEA. The V end lost 0 bases, the J end lost 7 bases, and 12 bases lay between the germline ends. CDR3 amino acids: CSVEEGRENEAFF. The CDR3 bases are TGCAGCGTTGAAGAAGGACGAGAGAATGAAGCTTTCTTT.

This chain joins TRBV5-5 and TRBJ2-1; 7 bases align to TRBD1. This CDR3 spans 15 amino acids. J gave up 0 bases and V 7 bases, and 7 bases lay outside the gene matches. The germline V gene has CDR1 SGHKS and CDR2 YYEKEE (reference sequence). CDR3 amino acids: CASYRGQISYNEQFF. The CDR3 nucleotides read TGTGCCAGCTATAGGGGGCAGATCTCCTACAATGAGCAGTTCTTC.

A few counts support this clonotype. This sequence joins TRBV5-1 and TRBJ2-3; unclear D gene. The CDR3 length is 16 residues. V lost 0 bases, J lost 4 bases, and 15 bases lay in between. CDR1 SGHRS and CDR2 YFSETQ come from the germline V gene. CDR3 amino acids: CASSLGVTTRADTQYF. In DNA, the CDR3 is TGCGCCAGCAGCTTGGGCGTCACTACCCGCGCAGATACGCAGTATTTT.

This clonotype was observed once. The chain employs TRBV5-1 and TRBJ2-4; D might be TRBD1 or TRBD2, each matching 5 bases. CDR3 size: 13 residues. Germline loops: CDR1 SGHRS, CDR2 YFSETQ. V shed 3 bases and J shed 13 bases, with 17 bases lying between them. Written as DNA, the CDR3 is TGCGCCAGCAGCTCCAACAGGAGGAGTAAGCAGTACTTC. Residues: CASSSNRRSKQYF.

Only a few counts were recorded for this clonotype. The V and J genes are TRBV4-1 and TRBJ2-1; TRBD2 matches at 10 bases. This CDR3 contains 15 residues. Trimming took 8 bases from V and 8 from J; bases not matched to a gene: 12. Per germline, CDR1 MGHRA and CDR2 YSYEKL. CDR3 loop: CASEPAGGRPDEQFF. DNA for the CDR3: TGCGCCAGCGAACCAGCGGGAGGGCGACCGGATGAGCAGTTCTTC.

The chain uses TRBV4-1 and TRBJ2-7; D uncertain. Gene TRBJ2-5 matches the end of the DNA better, so the J call may be wrong. Germline loops: CDR1 MGHRA, CDR2 YSYEKL. This CDR3 has 15 residues. The CDR3 is CASSQVARKEETQYF. In DNA form, the CDR3 reads TGCGCCAGCAGCCAAGTCGCCCGGAAAGAAGAGACCCAGTACTTC.